This passage covers 3 T cell receptor beta chains from one sample sequenced in a study of blood T cell repertoires in COVID-19. This table comes from immunoSEQ multiplex PCR, and its TCRdb copy is limited to in-frame clones, with some not included. This table holds around 400,000 clones, roughly 90% found once. The sequenced sample consisted of peripheral blood. These receptors originate from a man aged 40-49 years with acute or convalescent COVID-19.

The chain carries TRBV5-1 and TRBJ2-3; 11 nucleotides line up with TRBD2. In germline, CDR1 is SGHRS, CDR2 YFSETQ. CDR3 length: 17 residues. V trimming: 1 base; J trimming: 0 bases; junction bases outside the gene matches: 4. CDR3 in amino acids: CASSLTSGGPSTDTQYF. DNA of the CDR3: TGCGCCAGCAGCTTGACTAGCGGGGGCCCTAGCACAGATACGCAGTATTTT.

This clone was seen once. The chain carries TRBV27 and TRBJ2-3; D uncertain. This CDR3 is 14 amino acids long. Germline CDR1 and CDR2: MNHEY and SMNVEV (reference sequence). The V gene lost 2 bases and the J gene lost 3 bases, with 9 bases spanning the gap. The CDR3, as DNA: TGTGCCAGCAGTTTACTTCTAGTGACAGATACGCAGTATTTT. This translates into CASSLLLVTDTQYF.

This clone was observed a single time. The chain uses TRBV19 and TRBJ1-1; TRBD1 aligns across 8 bases. The CDR3 is 14 amino acids. CDR1 is LNHDA, CDR2 SQIVND, per germline (reference sequence). J gave up 1 base and V 5 bases, and 3 bases lay outside the gene matches. The DNA for the CDR3 is TGTGCCAGTAGTTTAGGGACAGGGAACACTGAAGCTTTCTTT. As protein: CASSLGTGNTEAFF.